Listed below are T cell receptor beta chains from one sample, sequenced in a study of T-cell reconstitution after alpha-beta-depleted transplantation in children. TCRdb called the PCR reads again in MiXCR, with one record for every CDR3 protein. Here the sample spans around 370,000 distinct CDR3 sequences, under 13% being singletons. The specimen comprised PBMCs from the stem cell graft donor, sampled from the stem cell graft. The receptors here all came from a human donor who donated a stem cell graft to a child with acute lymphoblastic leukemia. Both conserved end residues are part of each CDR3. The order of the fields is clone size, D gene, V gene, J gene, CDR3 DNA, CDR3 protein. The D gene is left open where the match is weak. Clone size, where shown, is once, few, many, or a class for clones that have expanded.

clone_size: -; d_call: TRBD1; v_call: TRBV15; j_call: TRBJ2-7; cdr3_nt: TGTGCCACCAGCAGAGTGTGGATATGGACAGGCTCCTACGAGCAGTACTTC; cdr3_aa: CATSRVWIWTGSYEQYF
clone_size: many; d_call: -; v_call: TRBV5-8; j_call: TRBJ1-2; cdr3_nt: TGTGCCAGCAGCTTGTTTTCTTCGCAGGGAATCTCTGGCTACACCTTC; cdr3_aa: CASSLFSSQGISGYTF
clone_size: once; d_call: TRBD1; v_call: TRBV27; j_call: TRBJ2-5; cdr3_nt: TGTGCCAGCAGTTACTCCGGGACAGGGGGGTGGGAGCCCCAGTACTTC; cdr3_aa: CASSYSGTGGWEPQYF
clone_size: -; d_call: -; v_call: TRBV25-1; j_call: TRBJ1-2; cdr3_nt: TGTGCCAGCAGTGGAGGATCAGAAGGTCCGAACTATGGCTACACCTTC; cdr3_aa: CASSGGSEGPNYGYTF
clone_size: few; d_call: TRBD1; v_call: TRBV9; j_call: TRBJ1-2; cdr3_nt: TGTGCCAGCAGCGTAGCGTCAGGGGGCGTCTATGGCTACACCTTC; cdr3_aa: CASSVASGGVYGYTF
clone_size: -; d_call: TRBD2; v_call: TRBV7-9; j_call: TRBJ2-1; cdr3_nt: TGTGCCAGCAGCTCGGGACTAGCGGGAGGTCACAATGAGCAGTTCTTC; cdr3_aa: CASSSGLAGGHNEQFF
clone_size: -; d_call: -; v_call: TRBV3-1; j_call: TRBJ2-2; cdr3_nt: TGTGCCTGCAGCCTTAGGACTGGCCTCGCAACGAACACCGGGGAGCTGTTTTTT; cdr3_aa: CACSLRTGLATNTGELFF
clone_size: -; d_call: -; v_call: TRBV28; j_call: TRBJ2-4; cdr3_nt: TGTGCCAGCAGCCGCGAGCGGGTAGCCAAAAACATTCAGTACTTC; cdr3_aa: CASSRERVAKNIQYF
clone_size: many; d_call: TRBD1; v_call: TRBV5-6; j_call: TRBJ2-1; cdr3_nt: TGTGCCAGCAGCACCGGGACAGTTCTGATCTTC; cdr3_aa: CASSTGTVLIF
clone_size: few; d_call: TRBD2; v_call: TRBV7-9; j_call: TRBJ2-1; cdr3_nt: TGTGCCGGGGAAGCGGGAGTGGCCTACAATGAGCAGTTCTTC; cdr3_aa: CAGEAGVAYNEQFF
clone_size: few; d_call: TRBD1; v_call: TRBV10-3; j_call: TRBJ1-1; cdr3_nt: TGTGCCATCAGTGCGGACAGGGCGAACACTGAAGCTTTCTTT; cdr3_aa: CAISADRANTEAFF
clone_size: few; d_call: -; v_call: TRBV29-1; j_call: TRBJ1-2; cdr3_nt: TGCAGCGTTGAAGACCGCGACCGGGGGGCCTATGGCTACACCTTC; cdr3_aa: CSVEDRDRGAYGYTF
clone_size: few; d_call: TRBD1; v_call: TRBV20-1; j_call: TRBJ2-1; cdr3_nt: TGCAGTGCTCGACAGGGGGGCGAGCAGTTCTTC; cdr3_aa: CSARQGGEQFF
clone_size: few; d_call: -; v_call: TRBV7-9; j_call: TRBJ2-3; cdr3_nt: TGTGCCAGCAGCCGATCACAAGGCGACAGCACAGATACGCAGTATTTT; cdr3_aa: CASSRSQGDSTDTQYF
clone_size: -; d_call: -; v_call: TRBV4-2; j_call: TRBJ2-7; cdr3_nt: TGTGCCAGCAGCCAAGCGGGGCGTAACTACGAGCAGTACTTC; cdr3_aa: CASSQAGRNYEQYF
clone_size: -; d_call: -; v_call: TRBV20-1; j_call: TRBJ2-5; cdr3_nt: TGCAGTGCTAGCCTTGCGGGAAGGGAGACCCAGTACTTC; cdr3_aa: CSASLAGRETQYF
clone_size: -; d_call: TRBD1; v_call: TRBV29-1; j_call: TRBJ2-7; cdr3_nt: TGCAGCGTTGAAGACCGGACAGGGGGGTCCTACGAGCAGTACTTC; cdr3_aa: CSVEDRTGGSYEQYF
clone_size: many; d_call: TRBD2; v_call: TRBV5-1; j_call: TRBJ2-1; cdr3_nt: TGCGCCAGCAGCCCCGGACTAGCGGGGGGAGGGGGGGGTCAGAATGAGCAGTTCTTC; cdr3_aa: CASSPGLAGGGGGQNEQFF
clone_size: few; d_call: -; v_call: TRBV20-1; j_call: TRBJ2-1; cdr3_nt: TGCAGTGCTAACAGCAACAGGGACCATGAGCAGTTCTTC; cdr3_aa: CSANSNRDHEQFF
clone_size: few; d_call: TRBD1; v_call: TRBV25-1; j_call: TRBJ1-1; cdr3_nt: TGTGCCAGCAGTGAGACAGGGGTTCTGAACACTGAAGCTTTCTTT; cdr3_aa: CASSETGVLNTEAFF
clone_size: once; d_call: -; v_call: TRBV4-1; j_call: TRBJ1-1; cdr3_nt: TGCGCCAGCAGCCAAGCGGCGAACACTGAAGCTATCTTT; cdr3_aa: CASSQAANTEAIF
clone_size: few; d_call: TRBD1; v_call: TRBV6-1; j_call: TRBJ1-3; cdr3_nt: TGTGCCAGCAGTGTGCAGGGGGCCGGTAACACCATATATTTT; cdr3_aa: CASSVQGAGNTIYF
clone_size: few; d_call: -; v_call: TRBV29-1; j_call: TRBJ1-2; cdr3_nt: TGCAGCGTTGAGAGGAATCGCGGCTACACCTTC; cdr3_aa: CSVERNRGYTF
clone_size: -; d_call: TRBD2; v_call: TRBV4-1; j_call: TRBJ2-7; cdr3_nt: TGCGCCAGCAGCCAAGACGCGGGGTACGAGGGACTACCGTCCTACGAGCAGTACTTC; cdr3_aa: CASSQDAGYEGLPSYEQYF
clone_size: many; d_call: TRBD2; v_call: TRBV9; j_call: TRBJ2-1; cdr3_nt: TGTGCCAGCAGCGTCCGACTAGCGGGAGGGTCGAATGAGCAGTTCTTC; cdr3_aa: CASSVRLAGGSNEQFF
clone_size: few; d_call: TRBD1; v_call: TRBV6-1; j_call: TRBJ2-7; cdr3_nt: TGTGCCAGCAGTGAAAGTTTAGGACAGGGGGCTCTCGAGCAGTACTTC; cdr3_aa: CASSESLGQGALEQYF
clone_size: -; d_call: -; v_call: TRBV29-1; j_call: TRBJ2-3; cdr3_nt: TGCAGCGTTGTTTACGCCAGGGGGGCAGATACGCAGTATTTT; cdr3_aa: CSVVYARGADTQYF
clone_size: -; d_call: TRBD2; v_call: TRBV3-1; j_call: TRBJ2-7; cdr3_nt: TGTGCCACCAGCCGGGGTGGGACTAGCGGCTACGAGCAGTACTTC; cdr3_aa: CATSRGGTSGYEQYF
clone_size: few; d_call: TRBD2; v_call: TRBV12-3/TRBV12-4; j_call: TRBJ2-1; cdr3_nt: TGTGCCAGCAGTTTTCTCCTAGCGGAAAATGAGCAGTTCTTC; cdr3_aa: CASSFLLAENEQFF
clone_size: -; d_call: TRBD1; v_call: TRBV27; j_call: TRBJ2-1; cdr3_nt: TGTGCCAGCGGGACGGGACAGGGGGTCATTAATGAGCAGTTCTTC; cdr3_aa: CASGTGQGVINEQFF
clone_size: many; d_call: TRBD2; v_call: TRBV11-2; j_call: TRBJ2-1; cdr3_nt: TGTGCCAGCAGCTCGGGACTAGCGGTGGGGGACAATGAGCAGTTCTTC; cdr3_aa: CASSSGLAVGDNEQFF
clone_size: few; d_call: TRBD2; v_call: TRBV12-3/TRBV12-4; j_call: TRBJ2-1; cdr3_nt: TGTGCCAGCAGCCATGTCCCCAATCTAGCGGGAGGGCCTAATGAGCAGTTCTTC; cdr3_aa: CASSHVPNLAGGPNEQFF
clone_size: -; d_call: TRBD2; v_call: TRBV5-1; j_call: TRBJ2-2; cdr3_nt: TGCGCCAGCAGCTTGGCCGGACTAGCGGATACGAACACCGGGGAGCTGTTTTTT; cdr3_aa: CASSLAGLADTNTGELFF
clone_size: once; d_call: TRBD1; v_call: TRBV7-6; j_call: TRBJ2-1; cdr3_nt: TGTGCCAGCAGCTTACTGACAGGGGCAGGAGGCGATGAGCAGTTCTTC; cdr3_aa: CASSLLTGAGGDEQFF
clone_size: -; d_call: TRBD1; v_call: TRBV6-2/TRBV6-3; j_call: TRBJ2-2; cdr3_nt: TGTGCCAGCAGCGCGACAGGGCCCAACACCGGGGAGCTGTTTTTT; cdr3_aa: CASSATGPNTGELFF
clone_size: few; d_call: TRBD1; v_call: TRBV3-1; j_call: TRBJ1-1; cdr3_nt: TGTGCCAGCAGCCAAGATACTCCTCGGAGGGACAGGGTCGGACTGAACACTGAAGCTTTCTTT; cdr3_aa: CASSQDTPRRDRVGLNTEAFF
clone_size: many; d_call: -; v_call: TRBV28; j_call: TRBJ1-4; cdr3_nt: TGTGCCAGCAGTTTTAGGGGGGGATTGGAAAAACTGTTTTTT; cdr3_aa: CASSFRGGLEKLFF
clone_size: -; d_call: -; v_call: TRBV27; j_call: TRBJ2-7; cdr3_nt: TGTGCCAGCAGTTGGCAACATTCTTACTCCTACGAGCAGTACTTC; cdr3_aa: CASSWQHSYSYEQYF
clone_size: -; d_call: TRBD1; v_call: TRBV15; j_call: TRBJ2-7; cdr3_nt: TGTGCCACCAGCAGATCCGGGACAGGTTCCTACGAGCAGTACTTC; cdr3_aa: CATSRSGTGSYEQYF
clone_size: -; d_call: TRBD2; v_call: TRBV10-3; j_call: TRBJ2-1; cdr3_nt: TGTGCCATCAGCGGACTAGCGACGAGAAGTAGCTACAATGAGCAGTTCTTC; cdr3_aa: CAISGLATRSSYNEQFF
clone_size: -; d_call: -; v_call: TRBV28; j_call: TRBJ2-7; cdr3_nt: TGTGCCAGCAGCCCGCTAGGTGTCGGCTCCTACGAGCAGTACTTC; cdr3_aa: CASSPLGVGSYEQYF
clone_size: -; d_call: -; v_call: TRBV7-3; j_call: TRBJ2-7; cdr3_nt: TGTGCCAGCAGCTCCCGCGCAGGGCCATCGTACGAGCAGTACTTC; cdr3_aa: CASSSRAGPSYEQYF
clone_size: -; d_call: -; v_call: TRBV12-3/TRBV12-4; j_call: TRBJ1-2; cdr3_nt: TGTGCCAGCAGTTTACGCCAGTATGGCTACACCTTC; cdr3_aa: CASSLRQYGYTF
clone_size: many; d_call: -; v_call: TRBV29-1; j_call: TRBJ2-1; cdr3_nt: TGCAGCGTTCAAGGCGGATTATACAATGAGCAGTTCTTC; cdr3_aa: CSVQGGLYNEQFF
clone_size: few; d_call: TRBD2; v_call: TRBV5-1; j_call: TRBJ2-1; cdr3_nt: TGCGCCAGCAGCTTACTAGCGGGAGCGTCTAGTGAGCAGTTCTTC; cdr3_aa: CASSLLAGASSEQFF
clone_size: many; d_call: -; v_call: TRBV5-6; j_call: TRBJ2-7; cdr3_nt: TGTGCCAGCAGCTGGAGGGACGAGCAGTACTTC; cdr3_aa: CASSWRDEQYF
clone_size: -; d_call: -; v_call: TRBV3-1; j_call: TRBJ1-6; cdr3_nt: TGTGCCAGCAGCCAAGAAGAGCGCTATTCACCCCTCCACTTT; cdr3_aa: CASSQEERYSPLHF
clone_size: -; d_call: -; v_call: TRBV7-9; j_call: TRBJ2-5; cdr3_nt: TGTGCCAGCAGCTTCCTCAGTGGGCTTGGAACCCAGTACTTC; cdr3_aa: CASSFLSGLGTQYF